These 2 T cell receptor beta chains were all obtained from the same sample, sequenced in a study of OX40 agonist ivuxolimab in advanced cancers. The library was obtained by the immunoSEQ multiplex PCR assay. TCRdb mirrors the immuneACCESS table, restricted to in-frame sequences. Some clones are absent from its copies; in checked studies, under half trace to an unresolved V gene, and the reason for the others is unknown. For this sample the table gives approximately 94,000 clones, of which under 95% were detected only once. The ten largest clones represent about 0.87% of the sample. The source was CD4+ or CD8+ T cells sorted from blood, collected in a trial of the OX40 agonist ivuxolimab. The receptor source for this set is an adult with an advanced solid tumor such as melanoma, head and neck, liver or kidney cancer.

This clone was seen only a few times. The CDR3 DNA follows: TGTGCCACCAGCAGAGAAGCACTTTGGAACACTGAAGCTTTCTTT. It yields the protein CATSREALWNTEAFF. This sequence joins TRBV15 and TRBJ1-1; D gene ambiguous. This CDR3 spans 15 amino acids. V dropped 0 bases and J dropped 1 base, with 9 bases sitting between them. In germline, CDR1 is LNHNV, CDR2 YYDKDF (reference sequence). The entire variable domain, with the rest obtained from reference TRBV15 and TRBJ1-1, is as follows: DAMVIQNPRYQVTQFGKPVTLSCSQTLNHNVMYWYQQKSSQAPKLLFHYYDKDFNNEADTPDNFQSRRPNTSFCFLDIRSPGLGDTAMYLCATSREALWNTEAFFGQGTRLTVV.

A single count supports this clone. V is TRBV4-3 and J is TRBJ1-4; no reliable D call. The CDR3 is 14 amino acids. From germline, CDR1 is LGHNA and CDR2 YSLEER. With 1 base removed from V and 4 bases from J, the gap between germline ends came to 7 bases. This CDR3 reads CASSQGVINEKLFF. CDR3 in DNA: TGCGCCAGCAGCCAAGGGGTCATTAATGAAAAACTGTTTTTT.